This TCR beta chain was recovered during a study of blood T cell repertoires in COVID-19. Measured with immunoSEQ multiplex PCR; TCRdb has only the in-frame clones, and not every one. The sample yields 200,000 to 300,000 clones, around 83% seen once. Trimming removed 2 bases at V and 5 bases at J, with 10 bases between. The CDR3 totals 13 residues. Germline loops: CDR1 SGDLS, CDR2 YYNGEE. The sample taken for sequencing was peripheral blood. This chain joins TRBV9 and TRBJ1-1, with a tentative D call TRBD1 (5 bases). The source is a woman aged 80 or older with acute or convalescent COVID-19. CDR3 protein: CASSVLGGTEAFF. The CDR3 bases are TGTGCCAGCAGCGTCTTGGGGGGTACTGAAGCTTTCTTT.